This is a list of T cell receptor beta chains from one sample in a study of blood T cell repertoires in COVID-19. The repertoire was sequenced with immunoSEQ multiplex PCR; TCRdb's copy has only in-frame clones and lacks some. Among approximately 390,000 clones listed, roughly 89% were seen once. Source material: PBMCs or T cells enriched from blood (not recorded which). Source of these receptors: a woman in her 50s who had recovered from COVID-19. Both conserved end residues are part of each CDR3. D genes are given only for firm matches. Size is stated for part of the rows, as once, few or many counts, or as a class when the clone is expanded.

clone_size d_call j_call cdr3_length v_call cdr3_nt cdr3_aa
NA TRBD1 TRBJ1-3 14 TRBV9 TGTGCCAGCAGCGTAGGACAGGGGATGAACACCATATATTTT CASSVGQGMNTIYF
NA TRBD1 TRBJ1-4 15 TRBV7-2 TGTGCCAGCAGCTACGGACAGGGTCTCAATGAAAAACTGTTTTTT CASSYGQGLNEKLFF
NA NA TRBJ1-3 13 TRBV5-4 TGTGCCAGCAGCTGGGACATGGAAAACACCATATATTTT CASSWDMENTIYF
NA TRBD1 TRBJ1-4 16 TRBV4-2 TGTGCCAGCAGCCAAGATGGAGGGACAGCTAATGAAAAACTGTTTTTT CASSQDGGTANEKLFF
once TRBD1 TRBJ1-1 16 TRBV14 TGTGCCAGCAGCCTCAGCTTCCAGGGGGAAGGATCTGAAGCTTTCTTT CASSLSFQGEGSEAFF
NA NA TRBJ1-2 13 TRBV2 TGTGCCAGCACGAGGGCCCCTAACTATGGCTACACCTTC CASTRAPNYGYTF
NA NA TRBJ1-1 14 TRBV6-2/TRBV6-3 TGTGCCAGCAGCTCCTTCACAGTCACTCGACAAGCTTTCTTT CASSSFTVTRQAFF
NA NA TRBJ2-2 14 TRBV7-8 TGTGCCACCCGCGGGGTTGGGAGCACCGGGGAGCTGTTTTTT CATRGVGSTGELFF
NA NA TRBJ1-5 17 TRBV6-1 TGTGCCAGCAGTGGACTAACAGCTTCTAGCAGCAATCAGCCCCAGCATTTT CASSGLTASSSNQPQHF
NA NA TRBJ1-4 14 TRBV15 TGTGCCACCAGCTCGAACAGGGTAGTTGAAAAACTGTTTTTT CATSSNRVVEKLFF
NA NA TRBJ2-7 15 TRBV5-1 TGCGCCAGCACTATTGGAGGGGCCCTAACCTACGAGCAGTACTTC CASTIGGALTYEQYF
NA NA TRBJ1-5 13 TRBV10-3 TGTGCCATCGCCACAGGGAGCAATCAGCCCCAGCATTTT CAIATGSNQPQHF
NA TRBD1 TRBJ1-2 15 TRBV7-8 TGTGCCAGCAGCCGCTCACCGGGACAGGGGTATGGCTACACCTTC CASSRSPGQGYGYTF
once NA TRBJ1-6 15 TRBV7-3 TGTGCCAGCAGCTTAACGGGGGCAGGCTCCCTTCCCCTCCACTTT CASSLTGAGSLPLHF
NA NA TRBJ2-1 15 TRBV27 TGTGCCAGCAGTTTATTCAGAACGTCCTACAATGAGCAGTTCTTC CASSLFRTSYNEQFF
NA NA TRBJ2-1 13 TRBV6-2/TRBV6-3 TGTGCCAGCAGCACAGGGTCGGGCAATGAGCAGTTCTTC CASSTGSGNEQFF
NA TRBD2 TRBJ2-5 16 TRBV3-1/TRBV3-2 TGTGCCAGCAGCCTCTACGGAGCGGGGGAGCAAGAGACCCAGTACTTC CASSLYGAGEQETQYF
NA TRBD1 TRBJ1-4 15 TRBV7-9 TGTGCCAGCAGCTTGGACAGGGGGACTAATGAAAAACTGTTTTTT CASSLDRGTNEKLFF
NA TRBD1 TRBJ1-2 14 TRBV4-3 TGCGCCAGCAGCCAAGAAAAACAGGGGCTGGGCTACACCTTC CASSQEKQGLGYTF
NA TRBD1 TRBJ2-5 14 TRBV5-1 TGCGCCAGCAGCAGGGGGACAGGGGAAGAGACCCAGTACTTC CASSRGTGEETQYF
once NA TRBJ1-1 13 TRBV28 TGTGCCAGCAGTTTACGAGGGTCTTCGGGAGCTTTCTTT CASSLRGSSGAFF
once NA TRBJ1-2 15 TRBV5-1 TGCGCCAGCAGCTTGGCGCCACCTACTAACTATGGCTACACCTTC CASSLAPPTNYGYTF
NA TRBD2 TRBJ2-1 14 TRBV7-2 TGTGCCAGCAGCTTATTCGGGACTAACAATGAGCAGTTCTTC CASSLFGTNNEQFF
NA NA TRBJ2-7 15 TRBV19 TGTGCCAGTAGTAACAGGGGATCGGAGGGTTACGAGCAGTACTTC CASSNRGSEGYEQYF
NA TRBD2 TRBJ2-3 17 TRBV6-6 TGTGCCAGCAGTCCGGGGACTAGCGGGGGGGGCACAGATACGCAGTATTTT CASSPGTSGGGTDTQYF
NA NA TRBJ1-5 14 TRBV30 TGTGCCTGCGTAACAGGTGGGCTGAATCAGCCCCAGCATTTT CACVTGGLNQPQHF
NA NA TRBJ1-4 15 TRBV4-1 TGCGCCAGCAGCCCTCCCGAAACCCCCGGTGAAAAACTGTTTTTT CASSPPETPGEKLFF
NA TRBD1 TRBJ1-6 15 TRBV7-2 TGTGCCAGCAGCTTAGTCGCGACAGGGGGTTCACCCCTCCACTTT CASSLVATGGSPLHF
NA TRBD1 TRBJ1-2 13 TRBV7-2 TGTGCCAGCAGCTCGACAGGGATTAGGGGCTACACCTTC CASSSTGIRGYTF
NA TRBD1 TRBJ2-7 12 TRBV7-9 TGTGCCAGCAGCCAGGGGGTCTACGAGCAGTACTTC CASSQGVYEQYF
NA NA TRBJ2-1 15 TRBV30 TGTGCCTGGAATTTTCAGGGTCTGGGGGGCAATGAGCAGTTCTTC CAWNFQGLGGNEQFF
NA NA TRBJ1-2 13 TRBV19 TGTGCCAGTAGTACACAGGTTAACTATGGCTACACCTTC CASSTQVNYGYTF
NA TRBD2 TRBJ2-3 17 TRBV11-2 TGTGCCAGCGCCACCATGCGGGGGGGCCCTCGGGAAGATACGCAGTATTTT CASATMRGGPREDTQYF
NA NA TRBJ1-1 13 TRBV5-1 TGCGCCAGCTCGAGCGGGGTGAACACTGAAGCTTTCTTT CASSSGVNTEAFF
NA TRBD2 TRBJ2-1 16 TRBV10-3 TGTGCCATCAGTGAGTTAGCGGGGGGGCAGAACAATGAGCAGTTCTTC CAISELAGGQNNEQFF
NA TRBD1 TRBJ1-4 15 TRBV6-5 TGTGCCAGCAGTTCCCCTGGACAGGGGCAGGAAAAACTGTTTTTT CASSSPGQGQEKLFF
NA NA TRBJ1-2 16 TRBV27 TGTGCCAGCAGCTCCCCTTCACTGGGGCGAAGGGTTGGCTACACCTTC CASSSPSLGRRVGYTF
NA NA TRBJ1-6 15 TRBV27 TGTGCCAGCAGGGATTTATCCGGACAGTATTCACCCCTCCACTTT CASRDLSGQYSPLHF
NA NA TRBJ1-2 13 TRBV18 TGTGCCAGCTCACCTAACAGGGTAGAAGGCTACACCTTC CASSPNRVEGYTF
NA NA TRBJ2-7 13 TRBV27 TGTGCCAGCAGTTTATCAAATTACTACGAGCAGTACTTC CASSLSNYYEQYF
NA TRBD1 TRBJ2-1 12 TRBV4-1 TGCGCCAGCAGCGGGACAGGGAATGAGCAGTTCTTC CASSGTGNEQFF
NA NA TRBJ2-7 13 TRBV11-2 TGTGCCAGCAGCGCCACCTTGACGGGCGAGCAGTACTTC CASSATLTGEQYF
NA NA TRBJ2-3 15 TRBV28 TGTGCCAGCAGTCCTTGGGGGAAAGGAGGGGATACGCAGTATTTT CASSPWGKGGDTQYF
NA NA TRBJ1-2 15 TRBV4-1 TGCGCCAGCAGCCAAGCCCCAACGTCCCCGAGGGGCTACACCTTC CASSQAPTSPRGYTF
NA NA TRBJ2-5 14 TRBV10-3 TGTGCCATCAAGGATAGCGGAAACCAAGAGACCCAGTACTTC CAIKDSGNQETQYF
NA NA TRBJ1-1 19 TRBV11-2 TGTGCCAGCAGCTTAGTGAGGGTCCACCTCCCCCCGATGAACACTGAAGCTTTCTTT CASSLVRVHLPPMNTEAFF